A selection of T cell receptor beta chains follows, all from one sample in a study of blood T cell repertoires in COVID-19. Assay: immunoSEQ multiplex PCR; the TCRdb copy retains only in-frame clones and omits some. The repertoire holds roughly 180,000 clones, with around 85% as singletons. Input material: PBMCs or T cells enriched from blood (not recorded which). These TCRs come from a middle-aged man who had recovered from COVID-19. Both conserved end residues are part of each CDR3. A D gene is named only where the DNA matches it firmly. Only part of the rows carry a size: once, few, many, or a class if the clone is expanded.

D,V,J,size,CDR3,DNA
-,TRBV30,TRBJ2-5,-,CAWSAQTTQYF,TGTGCCTGGAGTGCGCAAACAACCCAGTACTTC
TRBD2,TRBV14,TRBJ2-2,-,CASSQERLAGRRVDTGELFF,TGTGCCAGCAGCCAAGAGCGTCTAGCGGGGCGGAGGGTAGACACCGGGGAGCTGTTTTTT
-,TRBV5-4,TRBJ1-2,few,CASSSDTNGYTF,TGTGCCAGCAGCTCGGACACGAACGGCTACACCTTC
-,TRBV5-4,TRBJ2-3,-,CASSMGLYTDTQYF,TGTGCCAGCAGCATGGGACTTTACACAGATACGCAGTATTTT
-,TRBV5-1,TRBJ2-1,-,CASTAWTADNEQFF,TGCGCCAGCACCGCTTGGACAGCTGACAATGAGCAGTTCTTC
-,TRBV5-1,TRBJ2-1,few,CASREVHGNEQFF,TGCGCCAGCAGAGAGGTCCATGGGAATGAGCAGTTCTTC
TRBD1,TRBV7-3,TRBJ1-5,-,CASSLEGQGGSQPQHF,TGTGCCAGCAGCTTAGAAGGACAGGGGGGCAGTCAGCCCCAGCATTTT
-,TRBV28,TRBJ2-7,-,CASSYRQAISYEQYF,TGTGCCAGCAGCTATAGACAGGCCATCTCCTACGAGCAGTACTTC
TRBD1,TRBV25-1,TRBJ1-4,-,CASSGPTGTGDEKLFF,TGTGCCAGCAGTGGACCAACCGGGACAGGGGACGAAAAACTGTTTTTT
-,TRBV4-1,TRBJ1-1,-,CASSQGEYTEAFF,TGCGCCAGCAGCCAAGGGGAGTACACTGAAGCTTTCTTT
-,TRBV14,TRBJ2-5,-,CASSLSDETQYF,TGTGCCAGCAGCCTTTCAGATGAGACCCAGTACTTC
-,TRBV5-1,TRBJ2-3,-,CASSNLTARDRKPDTQYF,TGCGCCAGCAGCAACTTGACGGCCCGAGACAGGAAACCAGATACGCAGTATTTT
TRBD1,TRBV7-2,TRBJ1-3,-,CASSGTGSSGNTIYF,TGTGCCAGCAGCGGGACAGGGAGCTCTGGAAACACCATATATTTT
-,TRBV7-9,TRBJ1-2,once,CASSSAYNRYGYTF,TGTGCCAGCAGCTCTGCCTACAACAGATATGGCTACACCTTC
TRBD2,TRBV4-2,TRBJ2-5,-,CASSPGLAVGTQYF,TGTGCCAGCAGCCCGGGACTAGCGGTAGGGACCCAGTACTTC
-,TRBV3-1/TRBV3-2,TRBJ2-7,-,CASSRISSGRGYEQYF,TGTGCCAGCAGCCGAATCTCTAGCGGAAGGGGGTACGAGCAGTACTTC
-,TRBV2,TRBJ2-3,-,CASSPKRGGLRTDTQYF,TGTGCCAGCAGTCCTAAGCGCGGGGGCCTCCGCACAGATACGCAGTATTTT
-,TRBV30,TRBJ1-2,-,CAWSDRGGPASF,TGTGCCTGGAGTGACCGTGGGGGCCCCGCATCCTTC
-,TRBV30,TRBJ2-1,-,CAWGSGGRSYNEQFF,TGTGCCTGGGGATCCGGGGGACGCTCCTACAATGAGCAGTTCTTC
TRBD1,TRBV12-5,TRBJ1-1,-,CASGRDRDAEAFF,TGTGCTAGTGGGAGAGACAGGGACGCTGAAGCTTTCTTT
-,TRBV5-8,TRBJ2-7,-,CASSPAVWEQYF,TGTGCCAGCAGCCCCGCGGTTTGGGAGCAGTACTTC
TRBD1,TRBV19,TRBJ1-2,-,CASSRTSTGAEGYTF,TGTGCCAGTAGTAGAACCTCGACAGGGGCGGAGGGCTACACCTTC
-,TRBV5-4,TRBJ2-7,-,CASSFYPRTDNYEQYF,TGTGCCAGCAGCTTCTACCCACGGACTGATAACTACGAGCAGTACTTC
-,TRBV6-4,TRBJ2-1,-,CASSDGADLKFF,TGTGCCAGCAGTGACGGGGCTGATTTAAAGTTCTTC
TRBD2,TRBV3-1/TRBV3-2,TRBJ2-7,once,CASSQGWLAVYEQYF,TGTGCCAGCAGCCAAGGGTGGCTAGCGGTCTACGAGCAGTACTTC
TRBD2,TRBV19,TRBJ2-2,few,CASSIRGENTGELFF,TGTGCCAGTAGTATCCGGGGGGAGAACACCGGGGAGCTGTTTTTT
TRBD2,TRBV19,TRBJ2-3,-,CASSTSGSADTQYF,TGTGCCAGTAGTACTAGCGGGAGTGCAGATACGCAGTATTTT
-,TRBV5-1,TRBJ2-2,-,CASSLNVRGNPPANTGELFF,TGCGCCAGCAGCTTGAATGTGCGGGGTAATCCCCCCGCGAACACCGGGGAGCTGTTTTTT
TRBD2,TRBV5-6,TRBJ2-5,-,CASSLLSGGYHSEETQYF,TGTGCCAGCAGCCTGCTGAGCGGGGGATACCACTCAGAAGAGACCCAGTACTTC
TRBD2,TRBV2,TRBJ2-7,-,CASSEASGANYEQYF,TGTGCCAGCAGTGAGGCTAGCGGGGCGAACTACGAGCAGTACTTC
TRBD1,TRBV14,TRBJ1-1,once,CASSQVGQGETEAFF,TGTGCCAGCAGCCAAGTGGGGCAGGGGGAGACTGAAGCTTTCTTT
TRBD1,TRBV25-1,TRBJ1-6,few,CASTTGSGDSPLHF,TGTGCCAGCACGACAGGGAGTGGTGATTCACCCCTCCACTTT
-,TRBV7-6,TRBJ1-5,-,CASSGEAGVYQPQHF,TGTGCCAGCAGCGGAGAGGCAGGGGTGTATCAGCCCCAGCATTTT
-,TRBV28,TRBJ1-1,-,CASSLQGVDTEAFF,TGTGCCAGCAGTTTGCAGGGCGTCGACACTGAAGCTTTCTTT
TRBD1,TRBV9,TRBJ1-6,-,CASSPSTGTDNSPLHF,TGTGCCAGCAGCCCATCGACAGGGACGGATAATTCACCCCTCCACTTT
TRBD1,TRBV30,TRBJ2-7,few,CAWARDRRTYEQYF,TGTGCCTGGGCTCGGGACAGACGGACCTACGAGCAGTACTTC
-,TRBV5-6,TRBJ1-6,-,CASSLTASADSPLHF,TGTGCCAGCAGCCTGACTGCAAGTGCTGATTCACCCCTCCACTTT
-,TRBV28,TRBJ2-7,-,CASSLSRSSYEQYF,TGTGCCAGCAGTCTTTCGAGAAGCTCCTACGAGCAGTACTTC
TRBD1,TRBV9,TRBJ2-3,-,CASSVLQGGTDTQYF,TGTGCCAGCAGCGTTTTACAGGGGGGCACAGATACGCAGTATTTT
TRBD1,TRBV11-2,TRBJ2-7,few,CASSPHGTGGYVYEQYF,TGTGCCAGCAGCCCGCACGGGACAGGGGGCTATGTGTACGAGCAGTACTTC